This TCR beta chain was captured in a study of shared T cell receptors in the human thymus. The V gene's germline CDR1 is SGHRS and CDR2 YFSETQ. The CDR3 is 11 residues long. The V gene lost 1 base and the J gene lost 7 bases, with 5 bases spanning the gap. Profiled with immunoSEQ multiplex PCR; TCRdb holds only in-frame clones, not every one. Here the sample spans more than 300,000 clones, about 95% being singletons. V and J are TRBV5-1 and TRBJ2-5; D not resolved. The source of this sequence is a human donor. The sample was thymocytes. The CDR3 region is CASSLCGTQYF. The CDR3, as DNA: TGCGCCAGCAGCTTGTGTGGGACCCAGTACTTC. The variable domain in full, with the rest retrieved from reference TRBV5-1 and TRBJ2-5, is KAGVTQTPRYLIKTRGQQVTLSCSPISGHRSVSWYQQTPGQGLQFLFEYFSETQRNKGNFPGRFSGRQFSNSRSEMNVSTLELGDSALYLCASSLCGTQYFGPGTRLLVL.